These 19 T cell receptor beta chains originate from one sample sequenced in a study of cytomegalovirus exposure and HLA in healthy donors. The primer mix had 60 Vbeta and 13 Jbeta primers. Assay: immunoSEQ multiplex PCR; the TCRdb copy retains only in-frame clones and omits some. Of over 85,000 clones listed, 69% are singletons. Source material: PBMCs. The receptors were gathered from a female donor in good health and CMV-seronegative.

The chain carries TRBV28 and TRBJ1-6; 9 bases agree with TRBD1. Germline V gene data show CDR1 as MDHEN and CDR2 as SYDVKM. This CDR3 has 20 residues. The junction had 19 bases not matched to a gene; V was cut back by 6 bases and J by 4 bases. The DNA for the CDR3 is TGTGCCAGCAGCCCCTCGACTTCCGCCGGGACAGGGACTTATAATTCACCCCTCCACTTT. Protein product: CASSPSTSAGTGTYNSPLHF.

The CDR3 nucleotides are TGTGCCTGGAGTGTAGTGCTAGCGGGAGCTTTGGCGCAGTTCTTC. It encodes CAWSVVLAGALAQFF. The V and J genes are TRBV30 and TRBJ2-1; 10 bases fit TRBD2. The V gene end was trimmed by 0 bases and the J gene end by 12 bases; junction bases not matched to a gene: 11. The germline CDR1 and CDR2 sequences are GTSNPN and SVGIG (reference sequence). CDR3 size: 15 residues.

The V call is TRBV28, the J call TRBJ2-1, with 8 bases lining up with TRBD2. This CDR3 region has 12 residues. CDR1 MDHEN and CDR2 SYDVKM come from the germline V gene. V dropped 2 bases and J dropped 15; count of bases not matched to a gene: 6. The CDR3 sequence: CASSLSGSSWFF. The CDR3 DNA reads as TGTGCCAGCAGTTTAAGCGGGAGTTCGTGGTTCTTC.

This chain connects TRBV7-9 to TRBJ1-2, with D possibly TRBD1 on 5 matching bases. The length of the CDR3 is 16 residues. V was cut by 1 base and J by 4 bases, with 16 bases left in between. Per the germline V gene, CDR1 is SEHNR and CDR2 is FQNEAQ (reference sequence). The CDR3 here is CASSLDGGGLIYGYTF. In DNA form, the CDR3 reads TGTGCCAGCAGCTTAGATGGGGGGGGACTCATCTATGGCTACACCTTC.

This clone showed up just a few times. The chain carries TRBV6-1 and TRBJ2-5; 9 bases are a match to TRBD2. The end of the DNA fits TRBJ2-7 better, so the J call may be wrong. This CDR3 contains 15 residues. Germline V CDR1 and CDR2: MNHNS, SASEGT. This CDR3 is CASSAQTSGRYEQYF. In DNA, the CDR3 is TGTGCCAGCAGTGCTCAAACCAGCGGGAGGTACGAGCAGTACTTC.

The rearrangement uses TRBV18 and TRBJ1-1; a possible D gene is TRBD1 (6 bases). V was clipped by 1 base and J by 8 bases, with 8 bases between them. Germline-derived CDR1 and CDR2 are KGHSH and LQKENI. This CDR3 region has 12 residues. CDR3 bases: TGTGCCAGCTCACCACTCCAGGGGGAAGCTTTCTTT. Protein: CASSPLQGEAFF. Full variable domain (outside the CDR3, taken from reference TRBV18 and TRBJ1-1): NAGVMQNPRHLVRRRGQEARLRCSPMKGHSHVYWYRQLPEEGLKFMVYLQKENIIDESGMPKERFSAEFPKEGPSILRIQQVVRGDSAAYFCASSPLQGEAFFGQGTRLTVV.

The CDR3 here is CASSLLPWTENYGYTF. CDR3 coding DNA: TGTGCCAGCAGCTTATTGCCCTGGACAGAGAACTATGGCTACACCTTC. V and J are TRBV13 and TRBJ1-2; perhaps TRBD1 as D (6 bases). Germline CDR1 PRHDT, CDR2 FYEKMQ (reference sequence). CDR3 length: 16 residues. Deletions cut 2 bases from V and 2 bases from J, with 15 bases between. Drawing the rest from reference TRBV13 and TRBJ1-2, the complete variable domain is AAGVIQSPRHLIKEKRETATLKCYPIPRHDTVYWYQQGPGQDPQFLISFYEKMQSDKGSIPDRFSAQQFSDYHSELNMSSLELGDSALYFCASSLLPWTENYGYTFGSGTRLTVV.

The V call is TRBV19, the J call TRBJ1-2; possible D gene TRBD1, 6 bases. The CDR3 runs to 15 residues. In germline, CDR1 is LNHDA, CDR2 SQIVND (reference sequence). The ends were cut back, 5 bases at V and 0 bases at J, with 13 bases in the middle. CDR3 in DNA: TGTGCCAGTAGTCCCTCGGACAGTACTAACTATGGCTACACCTTC. Its translation is CASSPSDSTNYGYTF.

This chain uses TRBV2 with TRBJ2-7; 11 bases fit TRBD2. The length of the CDR3 is 15 residues. V trimming: 6 bases; J trimming: 3 bases; junction bases outside the gene matches: 7. CDR1 is SNHLY, CDR2 FYNNEI, per germline. CDR3 protein: CASSDASGGIYEQYF. The CDR3 region has the DNA TGTGCCAGCAGCGACGCTAGCGGGGGGATCTACGAGCAGTACTTC.

The rearrangement links TRBV25-1 to TRBJ2-7; D gene unclear. This CDR3 has 14 amino acids. Trimming removed 5 bases at V and 0 bases at J, with 11 bases between. Germline V CDR1 and CDR2: MGHDK, SYGVNS. The CDR3 protein is CASSLPPSSYEQYF. CDR3 in DNA: TGTGCCAGCAGTCTCCCTCCTTCCTCCTACGAGCAGTACTTC.

In its sample, this clone was seen a few times. This specimen includes other DNA sequences encoding the same CDR3. V gene TRBV5-6 combines with J gene TRBJ1-1; 11 bases map to TRBD1. V gave up 2 bases and J gave up 5 bases; unmatched junction bases: 2. The CDR3 is 14 amino acids. Germline values: CDR1 SGHDT, CDR2 YYEEEE. CDR3 nucleotides: TGTGCCAGCAGCTTAGGGACAGGGGGTACTGAAGCTTTCTTT. This sequence encodes CASSLGTGGTEAFF.

This clone was seen a handful of times. V usage is TRBV4-1 and J usage is TRBJ1-1, with TRBD1 as a possible D gene (5 bases). V gave up 0 bases and J gave up 1 base, with 15 bases separating them. This CDR3 has 17 amino acids. Germline lookup yields CDR1 MGHRA and CDR2 YSYEKL. CDR3 coding DNA: TGCGCCAGCAGCCAAGATGGGGGGAGAAGAGGGAACACTGAAGCTTTCTTT. Protein product: CASSQDGGRRGNTEAFF.

This clone was picked up a small number of times. The chain joins TRBV7-6 to TRBJ2-5, with a tentative D call TRBD2 (5 bases). From germline, CDR1 is SGHVS and CDR2 FNYEAQ. This CDR3 comprises 13 residues. Deletions cut 6 bases from V and 1 base from J, with 9 bases between. The CDR3 region has the DNA TGTGCCAGCAGTAGGGCGGGCCAAGAGACCCAGTACTTC. Its protein is CASSRAGQETQYF.

This clone is a singleton in its sample. The rearrangement joins TRBV5-1 to TRBJ2-5; 8 positions agree with TRBD2. Germline assignment: CDR1 SGHRS and CDR2 YFSETQ. The V and J ends lost 3 bases and 4 bases, in that order; junction bases with no gene match: 11. The CDR3 is 16 amino acids. DNA of the CDR3: TGCGCCAGCAGCTCCGGCGCCGGGAGGGCCCCAGAGACCCAGTACTTC. The encoded protein is CASSSGAGRAPETQYF.

The chain's CDR3 is CASSYRQGSYEQYF. CDR3 DNA: TGTGCCAGCAGTTACCGACAGGGGTCCTACGAGCAGTACTTC. V usage is TRBV27 and J usage is TRBJ2-7, with 8 nucleotides matching TRBD1. The germline gives CDR1 MNHEY, CDR2 SMNVEV (reference sequence). With 4 bases clipped from V and 1 base from J, the junction kept 3 bases outside the gene matches. The CDR3 consists of 14 residues.

This sequence joins TRBV6-1 and TRBJ1-1, with D tentatively TRBD1 (5 bases). The V and J ends lost 7 bases and 0 bases respectively, with 12 bases between them. The V gene's germline CDR1 is MNHNS and CDR2 SASEGT. This CDR3 comprises 14 residues. The DNA of the CDR3 is TGTGCCAGCACCCCAGGGTTCATGAACACTGAAGCTTTCTTT. This gives the protein CASTPGFMNTEAFF.

V usage is TRBV15 and J usage is TRBJ2-1; 10 bases fit TRBD2. Germline V lookup: CDR1 LNHNV, CDR2 YYDKDF (reference sequence). The CDR3 spans 18 residues. The trim removed 3 bases at V and 7 bases at J, leaving 15 bases unmatched. The CDR3 nucleotides are TGTGCCACCAGCAGGGGTGGAAGCGGGAGGGTTTCTGGTAATGAGCAGTTCTTC. Encoded protein: CATSRGGSGRVSGNEQFF.

This sequence joins TRBV4-1 and TRBJ1-2; possibly TRBD1 for D (5 bases). Germline V gives CDR1 MGHRA, CDR2 YSYEKL. The CDR3 is made up of 13 amino acids. Trimming shortened V by 0 bases and J by 7 bases, and 9 bases separated the two germline ends. This CDR3 reads CASSQDRDGGYTF. For the CDR3, the DNA is TGCGCCAGCAGCCAAGACAGGGATGGTGGCTACACCTTC.

The chain employs TRBV5-4 and TRBJ2-1; D is possibly TRBD1 (5 bases). Trimming pared 8 bases from V and 5 bases from J, leaving 11 bases between. The CDR3 covers 12 residues. The germline V gene encodes CDR1 SGHNT and CDR2 YYREEE (reference sequence). CDR3 bases: TGTGCCAGAGGGGATCGGGACAATGAGCAGTTCTTC. Residues: CARGDRDNEQFF.